This T cell receptor (beta chain) was sequenced for a study of T cells after yellow fever vaccination. MiXCR, applied by TCRdb to the 5' RACE reads, yields one record per CDR3 protein. The table shows 450,000 to 550,000 distinct CDR3 sequences, with 21% occurring only once. Here the sequenced sample was PBMCs, taken approximately 22 days after the first yellow fever vaccination. This receptor was obtained from a man aged 18 to 30 who received the YFV17D yellow fever vaccine.

The CDR3 nucleotides are TGTGCCAGCAGGAGGATGGACCGCACAGATACGCAGTATTTT. This gives the protein CASRRMDRTDTQYF. J is TRBJ2-3 and V is TRBV28, with D hard to call. CDR3 length: 14 residues. The V gene lost 6 bases and the J gene lost 1 base, with 11 bases spanning the gap. Germline CDR1 reads MDHEN; CDR2 reads SYDVKM.